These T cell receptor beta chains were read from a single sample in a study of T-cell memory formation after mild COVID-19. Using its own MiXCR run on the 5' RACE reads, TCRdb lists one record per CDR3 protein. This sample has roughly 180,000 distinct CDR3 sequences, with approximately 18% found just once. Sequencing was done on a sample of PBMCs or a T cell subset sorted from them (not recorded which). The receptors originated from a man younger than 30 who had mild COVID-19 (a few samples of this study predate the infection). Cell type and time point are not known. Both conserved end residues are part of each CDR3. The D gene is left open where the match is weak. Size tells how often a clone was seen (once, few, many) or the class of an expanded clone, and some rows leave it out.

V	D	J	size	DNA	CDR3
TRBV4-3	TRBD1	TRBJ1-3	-	TGCGCCAGCAGCCTCCGGGACAGGGCTGGAAACACCATATATTTT	CASSLRDRAGNTIYF
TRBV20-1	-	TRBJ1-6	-	TGCAGTGTAGTACCTCCTCCGGCGGGAATTAATTCACCCCTCCACTTT	CSVVPPPAGINSPLHF
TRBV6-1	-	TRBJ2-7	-	TGTGCCAGCAGACCAAGAGGGAGTTCCTACGAGCAGTACTTC	CASRPRGSSYEQYF
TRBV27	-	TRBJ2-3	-	TGTGCCAGCCGTCGCGTGATCTCTAGCACAGATACGCAGTATTTT	CASRRVISSTDTQYF
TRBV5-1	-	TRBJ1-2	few	TGCGCCAGCAGCTTAGGATCCGAGGGGGATGGCTACACCTTC	CASSLGSEGDGYTF
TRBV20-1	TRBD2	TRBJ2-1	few	TGCAGTGCTAGAGTAGCGGGGGAATCCTACAATGAGCAGTTCTTC	CSARVAGESYNEQFF
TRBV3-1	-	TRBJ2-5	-	TGTGCCAGCAGCCATTCCTGGCAGACTCAAGAGACCCAGTACTTC	CASSHSWQTQETQYF
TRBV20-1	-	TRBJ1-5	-	TGCAGTGTCGCGGCGAGAAGCAATCAGCCCCAGCATTTT	CSVAARSNQPQHF
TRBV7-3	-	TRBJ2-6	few	TGTGCCAGCAGGGTCCGCCCGGGGTCCTCTGGGGCCAACGTCCTGACTTTC	CASRVRPGSSGANVLTF
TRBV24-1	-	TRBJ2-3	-	TGTGCCACCAGTGATTATACTACGCAGTATTTT	CATSDYTTQYF
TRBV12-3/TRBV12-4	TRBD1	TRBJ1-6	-	TGTGCCAGCCGAAAACCGGGGACAGAAAATTCACCCCTCCACTTT	CASRKPGTENSPLHF
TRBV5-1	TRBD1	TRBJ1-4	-	TGCGCCAGCAGGCCGGGACAGCCGCCGGGGGATCATGAAAAACTGTTTTTT	CASRPGQPPGDHEKLFF
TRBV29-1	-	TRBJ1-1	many	TGCAGCGTTGTTTCCCCACGGAACACTGAAGCTTTCTTT	CSVVSPRNTEAFF
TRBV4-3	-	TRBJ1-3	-	TGCGCCAGCAGCCGAGCAGGGATTGGAAACACCATATATTTT	CASSRAGIGNTIYF
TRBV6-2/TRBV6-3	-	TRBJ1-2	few	TGTGCCAGCAGATACGGACAGTCTAATGGCTACACCTTC	CASRYGQSNGYTF
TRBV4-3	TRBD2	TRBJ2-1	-	TGCGCCAGCAGCCAAGATCTGGGGACTAGCGGTTACAATGAGCAGTTCTTC	CASSQDLGTSGYNEQFF
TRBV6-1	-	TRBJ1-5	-	TGTGCCAGCAGCCCCGGGCCCAATAGCAATCAGCCCCAGCATTTT	CASSPGPNSNQPQHF
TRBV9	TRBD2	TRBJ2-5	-	TGTGCCAGCAGCGTTACTAGCGGGGGATGGGAGACCCAGTACTTC	CASSVTSGGWETQYF
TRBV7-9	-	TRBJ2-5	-	TGTGCCAGCAGCCCAAGTCGAAGGGGGTTCGGGGAGACCCAGTACTTC	CASSPSRRGFGETQYF
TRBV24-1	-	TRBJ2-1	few	TGTGCCACCAGTGATCCCCTCGCGGCGGGTGAGCAGTTCTTC	CATSDPLAAGEQFF
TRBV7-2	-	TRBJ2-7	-	TGTGCCAGCAGCTTGCGGGTTTCCGAGCAGTACTTC	CASSLRVSEQYF
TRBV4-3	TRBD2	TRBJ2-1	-	TGCGCCAGCAGCCTCCTAGCGGGGGTACACTACAATGAGCAGTTCTTC	CASSLLAGVHYNEQFF
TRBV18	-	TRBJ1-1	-	TGTGCCAGCTCACCACGGCAGGGGAAAGCTTTCTTT	CASSPRQGKAFF